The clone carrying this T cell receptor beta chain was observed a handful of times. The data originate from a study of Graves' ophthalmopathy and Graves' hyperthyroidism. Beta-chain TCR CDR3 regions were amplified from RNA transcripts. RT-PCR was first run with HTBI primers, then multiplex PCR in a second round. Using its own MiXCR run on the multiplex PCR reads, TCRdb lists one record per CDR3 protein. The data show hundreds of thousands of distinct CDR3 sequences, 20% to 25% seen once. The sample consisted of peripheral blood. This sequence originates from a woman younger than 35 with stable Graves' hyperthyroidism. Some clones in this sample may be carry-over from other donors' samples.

CDR3 loop: CASRRWGDQPQHF. The CDR3 DNA follows: TGTGCCAGCAGAAGGTGGGGCGATCAGCCCCAGCATTTT. The chain uses TRBV2 and TRBJ1-5; a weak D match, TRBD1 (5 bases). The V gene's germline CDR1 is SNHLY and CDR2 FYNNEI. The CDR3 covers 13 residues. Trimming took off 6 bases at V and 5 bases at J, with 11 bases between the two ends.